This section outlines one T cell receptor beta chain sequence together with its context. The target antigen is unknown. This specimen comes from a study of T cell responses to AZD1222 COVID-19 vaccine. Findings and caveats of the study: Spike as a whole was targeted by vaccine-associated CD4 TCRs, dominant at 160-218 and 743-854. Sampling that yielded the repertoires occurred only after the peak T cell response. Reportedly, nearly half of unique spike TCRs recognized epitopes outside B.1.351/B.1.1.7 mutations. Two AZD1222 administrations were followed by greater Spike-specific TCR breadth and depth.

This CDR3 is built from 14 residues. Germline V gene lookup returns CDR1 SGDLS and CDR2 YYNGEE. The V end was cut by 3 bases, the J end by 10 bases, with 14 bases between. TCRdb's table, derived via immunoSEQ multiplex PCR, lists solely in-frame clones and lacks some. Of some 50,000 clones listed, about 86% were seen once; the top ten hold over 15%. The V and J genes are TRBV9 and TRBJ1-6; D may be TRBD1 (5 bases). This clonotype originated in an adult in good health. The source material was peripheral blood, sampled on day 0 of AZD1222 vaccination. The CDR3 reads CASSAEEGYSPLHF. The CDR3 DNA reads TGTGCCAGCAGCGCTGAAGAGGGGTACTCACCCCTCCACTTT.